The clone carrying this T cell receptor beta chain was seen a single time. What it recognizes is unknown. This sample was taken from a study of human thymus T cells. Generated by immunoSEQ multiplex PCR, the TCRdb table keeps only in-frame clones and is missing some. The profile shows 70,000 to 75,000 clones, 95% of them singletons. The CDR3 is 13 residues long. V lost 5 bases and J lost 4, with 11 bases in between. Germline V gene sequence: CDR1 KGHSH, CDR2 LQKENI. Corrective heart surgery yielded resections, and these provided the thymus tissue. Donation was from healthy Finnish infants who were having corrective surgery that addressed congenital heart defects. General observations from the study: Related work showed strongly overlapping thymic repertoires across unrelated individuals. Within thymic and blood repertoires, V and J gene usage appeared to be biased.

The sample comprised thymus tissue. The source is a girl under two years old with a congenital heart defect but otherwise immunologically healthy. The rearrangement uses TRBV18 and TRBJ1-1; D is possibly TRBD1 (5 bases). Here the CDR3 reads CASSRDRRTEAFF. The CDR3 DNA sequence: TGTGCCAGCTCAAGGGACCGGCGCACTGAAGCTTTCTTT.